This TCR beta chain was captured by sequencing in a study of cytomegalovirus exposure and HLA in healthy donors. Overall study context: Earlier, approximately 190 million T cells were analyzed, and 95 million to 140 million unique TCR beta sequences were found among them.

This clone has just a few counts. With 60 Vbeta and 13 Jbeta primers, the PCR was carried out. Some clones are missing from TCRdb's copy, which holds only in-frame ones; the method was immunoSEQ multiplex PCR. The profile shows around 170,000 clones, about 85% of them singletons. Sequenced material: PBMCs. This clonotype was obtained from a man aged 50 to 59 in good health and CMV-seropositive.

The CDR3 sequence: CASSLGGGVTEAFF. The CDR3 bases are TGTGCCAGCAGCTTAGGCGGCGGGGTCACTGAAGCTTTCTTT. This chain connects TRBV11-2 to TRBJ1-1; no clear D gene. Deletions cut 1 base from V and 4 bases from J, with 10 bases between. The CDR3 covers 14 residues. Germline assignment: CDR1 SGHAT and CDR2 FQNNGV.